These 9 T cell receptor beta chains share one sample of origin, sequenced in a study of shared T cell receptors in the human thymus. Sequencing was performed with immunoSEQ multiplex PCR; in TCRdb, only in-frame clones are kept and a portion is missing. Of 640,000 or so clones listed, about 89% are singletons. This same sample was also taken into another study, of human thymus T cells.

What was sequenced was thymocytes. The origin of the receptors is a boy under two years old with a congenital heart defect.

This chain connects TRBV19 to TRBJ1-4; D is undetermined. Germline lookup yields CDR1 LNHDA and CDR2 SQIVND (reference sequence). The CDR3 has 17 amino acids. Between the trimmed V and J ends, which lost 3 bases and 0 bases, there was a span of 14 bases. CDR3 protein: CASSIDGRPSTNEKLFF. The CDR3 region has the DNA TGTGCCAGTAGTATCGACGGCAGGCCTTCAACTAATGAAAAACTGTTTTTT.

DNA for the CDR3: TGTGCCAGCAGTTCGGGGGCCACGGGGGGCGATGAGCAGTTCTTC. As protein: CASSSGATGGDEQFF. V gene TRBV25-1 combines with J gene TRBJ2-1; weak D call: TRBD2 (7 bases). Trimming pared 5 bases from V and 8 bases from J, leaving 19 bases between. This CDR3 contains 15 residues. Germline V lookup: CDR1 MGHDK, CDR2 SYGVNS. Looking up the rest from reference TRBV25-1 and TRBJ2-1 gives the full variable domain: EADIYQTPRYLVIGTGKKITLECSQTMGHDKMYWYQQDPGMELHLIHYSYGVNSTEKGDLSSESTVSRIRTEHFPLTLESARPSHTSQYLCASSSGATGGDEQFFGPGTRLTVL.

This chain uses TRBV7-2 with TRBJ2-2; TRBD2 agrees at 11 bases. This CDR3 is 18 amino acids long. Germline CDR1 is SGHTA and CDR2 is FQGNSA. The trim removed 1 base at V and 4 bases at J, leaving 8 bases unmatched. As DNA, the CDR3 is TGTGCCAGCAGCTTAGGGTCTAGCGGGGGGTTAACCACCGGGGAGCTGTTTTTT. This sequence encodes CASSLGSSGGLTTGELFF.

The chain is built from TRBV30 and TRBJ2-3; 10 positions agree with TRBD2. The CDR3 covers 14 residues. Germline loops: CDR1 GTSNPN, CDR2 SVGIG (reference sequence). J gave up 0 bases and V 5 bases, and 2 bases lay outside the gene matches. The DNA for the CDR3 is TGTGCCTGGGTGACTAGCGGGAGCACAGATACGCAGTATTTT. Protein: CAWVTSGSTDTQYF.

The chain joins TRBV15 to TRBJ2-1; 8 nucleotides line up with TRBD2. The J segment lost 2 bases and the V segment lost 1 base, leaving 7 bases of the junction unmatched. The CDR3 length is 17 residues. Germline values: CDR1 LNHNV, CDR2 YYDKDF (reference sequence). The CDR3 DNA reads as TGTGCCACCAGCAGAGTCGTCGGGACTAGAGCCTACAATGAGCAGTTCTTC. Protein sequence: CATSRVVGTRAYNEQFF.

This clone was recorded only once. The chain couples TRBV4-1 to TRBJ2-1; 11 nucleotides match TRBD2. The CDR3 sequence is 15 residues long. Germline values: CDR1 MGHRA, CDR2 YSYEKL. V was clipped by 4 bases and J by 9 bases; unmatched bases: 8. The CDR3 reads CASSLSGTSGSEQFF. The CDR3 nucleotides are TGCGCCAGCAGCCTTTCCGGGACTAGCGGATCTGAGCAGTTCTTC.

This clone showed up just once. The V and J genes are TRBV15 and TRBJ2-7, with 8 bases lining up with TRBD1. Germline values: CDR1 LNHNV, CDR2 YYDKDF (reference sequence). This CDR3 region has 16 residues. V lost 2 bases and J lost 5; bases outside the gene matches: 11. DNA of the CDR3: TGTGCCACCAGCAGACGACGGGGACAGGTCGGCCACGAGCAGTACTTC. Its translation is CATSRRRGQVGHEQYF.

This chain links TRBV2 with TRBJ1-2, with D maybe TRBD1 (5 bases). The V gene's germline CDR1 is SNHLY and CDR2 FYNNEI. The V gene lost 0 bases and the J gene lost 4 bases, with 27 bases spanning the gap. The CDR3 contains 20 residues. DNA for the CDR3: TGTGCCAGCAGTGAAGCTGTTATCGGGGGAGACGGCGGGCGAATCTATGGCTACACCTTC. It translates to CASSEAVIGGDGGRIYGYTF. Using reference TRBV2 and TRBJ1-2 for the parts outside the CDR3, the full variable domain is EPEVTQTPSHQVTQMGQEVILRCVPISNHLYFYWYRQILGQKVEFLVSFYNNEISEKSEIFDDQFSVERPDGSNFTLKIRSTKLEDSAMYFCASSEAVIGGDGGRIYGYTFGSGTRLTVV.

This clone has more than one count but fewer than ten. This chain joins TRBV2 and TRBJ2-7; 8 bases are a match to TRBD2. The CDR3 contains 14 residues. V lost 8 bases and J lost 3; bases outside the gene matches: 9. Germline CDR1 and CDR2: SNHLY and FYNNEI. CDR3 region: CASRGSGSSYEQYF. The CDR3 DNA is TGTGCCAGCCGGGGCAGCGGGAGTAGCTACGAGCAGTACTTC.